Below, 31 T cell receptor beta chains from the same sample are listed, as sequenced in a study of T cell changes during pregnancy in multiple sclerosis. Method: immunoSEQ multiplex PCR; TCRdb's copy keeps in-frame clones and lacks some. The top ten hold about 1.5% of the sample, which has around 41,000 clones, approximately 91% seen once. Sequenced: PBMCs (not recorded whether the cells were cultured). These receptors came from a female donor with multiple sclerosis, enrolled in a pregnancy study.

The V and J genes are TRBV7-2 and TRBJ2-5; D perhaps matches TRBD1 (5 bases). Germline V CDR1 and CDR2: SGHTA, FQGNSA. The V and J ends lost 1 base and 5 bases respectively, with 8 bases between them. The CDR3 consists of 13 residues. CDR3 amino acids: CASSLVRDETQYF. Written as DNA, the CDR3 is TGTGCCAGCAGCTTAGTCAGGGATGAGACCCAGTACTTC.

V gene TRBV29-1 combines with J gene TRBJ1-5, with 8 bases that match TRBD1. Per germline, CDR1 SQVTM and CDR2 ANQGSEA. V lost 8 bases and J lost 6; bases outside the gene matches: 12. The CDR3 has 14 residues. In DNA form, the CDR3 reads TGCAGCACCAGTAATGGACAGGGAAGTCAGCCCCAGCATTTT. It codes for CSTSNGQGSQPQHF. Supplemented by reference TRBV29-1 and TRBJ1-5, the full variable domain reads SAVISQKPSRDICQRGTSLTIQCQVDSQVTMMFWYRQQPGQSLTLIATANQGSEATYESGFVIDKFPISRPNLTFSTLTVSNMSPEDSSIYLCSTSNGQGSQPQHFGDGTRLSIL.

The V call is TRBV7-3, the J call TRBJ1-1, with 7 nucleotides matching TRBD1. V shed 3 bases, J shed 1 base, and the junction held 2 bases outside the gene matches. This CDR3 is 14 amino acids long. Germline V gives CDR1 SGHTA, CDR2 FQGTGA. The CDR3 is CASSLEGANTEAFF. CDR3 nucleotide sequence: TGTGCCAGCAGCTTGGAGGGGGCGAACACTGAAGCTTTCTTT. The whole variable domain, filled in from reference TRBV7-3 and TRBJ1-1, reads GAGVSQTPSNKVTEKGKYVELRCDPISGHTALYWYRQSLGQGPEFLIYFQGTGAADDSGLPNDRFFAVRPEGSVSTLKIQRTERGDSAVYLCASSLEGANTEAFFGQGTRLTVV.

This chain connects TRBV4-1 to TRBJ1-5; the match to TRBD1 covers 9 bases. This CDR3 contains 19 residues. Germline V CDR1 and CDR2: MGHRA, YSYEKL. V shed 1 base, J shed 1 base, and the junction held 11 bases outside the gene matches. Here the CDR3 DNA reads TGCGCCAGCAGCCAAGCCCAAACGGCCGGGACAGGGAGCAATCAGCCCCAGCATTTT. Protein product: CASSQAQTAGTGSNQPQHF.

This chain links TRBV28 with TRBJ2-5; tentatively, D is TRBD1 (6 bases). V was shortened by 6 bases and J by 2 bases, with 13 bases between the two germline ends. The CDR3 runs 14 residues. Germline V gene sequence: CDR1 MDHEN, CDR2 SYDVKM. CDR3 region: CASSTTGLQETQYF. Written as DNA, the CDR3 is TGTGCCAGCAGCACGACAGGTTTACAAGAGACCCAGTACTTC.

The chain is built from TRBV30 and TRBJ2-3; D is unclear. Germline V gene data show CDR1 as GTSNPN and CDR2 as SVGIG (reference sequence). This CDR3 is 15 amino acids long. Trimming pared 1 base from V and 2 bases from J, leaving 13 bases between. CDR3 sequence: CAWSAVGAFTDTQYF. In DNA form, the CDR3 reads TGTGCCTGGAGTGCAGTTGGCGCCTTCACAGATACGCAGTATTTT.

This clone was detected only a few times. The chain has TRBV30 and TRBJ1-1; D may be TRBD1 (5 bases). Germline-derived CDR1 and CDR2 are GTSNPN and SVGIG (reference sequence). V lost 0 bases and J 4 bases, leaving 9 bases between the germline ends. This CDR3 contains 13 residues. CDR3 in DNA: TGTGCCTGGAGTGTACGGGGGGTCACTGAAGCTTTCTTT. It is translated as CAWSVRGVTEAFF. Variable domain in full (rest from reference TRBV30 and TRBJ1-1): SQTIHQWPATLVQPVGSPLSLECTVEGTSNPNLYWYRQAAGRGLQLLFYSVGIGQISSEVPQNLSASRPQDRQFILSSKKLLLSDSGFYLCAWSVRGVTEAFFGQGTRLTVV.

The V and J genes are TRBV5-4 and TRBJ2-1; D not resolved. V was clipped by 0 bases and J by 4 bases, with 5 bases between them. The CDR3 is 13 residues long. Looked up from germline, CDR1 is SGHNT and CDR2 is YYREEE (reference sequence). Here the CDR3 reads CASSLATYNEQFF. CDR3 nucleotides: TGTGCCAGCAGCTTGGCAACATACAATGAGCAGTTCTTC. The variable domain in full, with the rest retrieved from reference TRBV5-4 and TRBJ2-1, is ETGVTQSPTHLIKTRGQQVTLRCSSQSGHNTVSWYQQALGQGPQFIFQYYREEENGRGNFPPRFSGLQFPNYSSELNVNALELDDSALYLCASSLATYNEQFFGPGTRLTVL.

This clone showed up just once. The chain uses TRBV7-9 and TRBJ1-5; D uncertain. The ends were cut back, 7 bases at V and 4 bases at J, with 11 bases in the middle. Germline V gene lookup returns CDR1 SEHNR and CDR2 FQNEAQ (reference sequence). The length of the CDR3 is 13 residues. Here the CDR3 reads CASTLAGNQPQHF. In DNA form, the CDR3 reads TGTGCCAGCACCCTCGCTGGGAATCAGCCCCAGCATTTT.

The CDR3 reads CASSLRLASHEQYF. The CDR3 bases are TGTGCCAGCAGTTTAAGGCTAGCGTCCCACGAGCAGTACTTC. The J gene is TRBJ2-7, the V gene TRBV27; TRBD2 might be the D (6 bases). Trimming took off 2 bases at V and 5 bases at J, with 13 bases between the two ends. Germline V gene sequence: CDR1 MNHEY, CDR2 SMNVEV (reference sequence). This CDR3 region has 14 residues.

The CDR3 here is CASSLGGTMNTEAFF. DNA for the CDR3: TGCGCCAGCTCACTGGGCGGGACGATGAACACTGAAGCTTTCTTT. The chain employs TRBV5-1 and TRBJ1-1, with D perhaps TRBD1 (5 bases). CDR3 length equals 15 residues. The V and J ends lost 7 bases and 0 bases respectively, with 16 bases between them. Germline loops: CDR1 SGHRS, CDR2 YFSETQ.

The chain couples TRBV5-4 to TRBJ2-2; the D is unclear. The CDR3 sequence is 13 residues long. V was cut by 0 bases and J by 5 bases, with 5 bases left in between. Germline CDR1 reads SGHNT; CDR2 reads YYREEE (reference sequence). CDR3 sequence (DNA): TGTGCCAGCAGCTTGGCGCGGACCGGGGAGCTGTTTTTT. This codes for CASSLARTGELFF.

This chain uses TRBV28 with TRBJ1-1; D ambiguous. Per germline, CDR1 MDHEN and CDR2 SYDVKM. CDR3 length: 14 amino acids. Deletions cut 5 bases from V and 0 bases from J, with 10 bases between. The CDR3: CASSPRRLNTEAFF. The CDR3 DNA reads TGTGCCAGCAGTCCCCGCAGGTTGAACACTGAAGCTTTCTTT. Complete variable domain (other parts from reference TRBV28 and TRBJ1-1): DVKVTQSSRYLVKRTGEKVFLECVQDMDHENMFWYRQDPGLGLRLIYFSYDVKMKEKGDIPEGYSVSREKKERFSLILESASTNQTSMYLCASSPRRLNTEAFFGQGTRLTVV.

The V gene is TRBV7-9, the J gene TRBJ2-3; a possible D gene is TRBD1 (5 bases). Germline V gene sequence: CDR1 SEHNR, CDR2 FQNEAQ (reference sequence). There are 15 residues in the CDR3. Trimming removed 4 bases from V and 2 bases from J, with 13 bases in between. The DNA of the CDR3 is TGTGCCAGCAGCTCTAGGGGATATCCCACAGATACGCAGTATTTT. It translates to CASSSRGYPTDTQYF. Based on the CDR3 plus reference TRBV7-9 and TRBJ2-3, the full variable domain is DTGVSQNPRHKITKRGQNVTFRCDPISEHNRLYWYRQTLGQGPEFLTYFQNEAQLEKSRLLSDRFSAERPKGSFSTLEIQRTEQGDSAMYLCASSSRGYPTDTQYFGPGTRLTVL.

The chain is built from TRBV19 and TRBJ1-4; D gene ambiguous. Germline V gene data show CDR1 as LNHDA and CDR2 as SQIVND (reference sequence). Trimming removed 7 bases from V and 5 bases from J, with 11 bases in between. The CDR3 length is 13 residues. The CDR3 DNA reads TGTGCCAGTAACGGGGTCACCAATGAAAAACTGTTTTTT. Its translation: CASNGVTNEKLFF.

In its sample, this clone was seen a few times. The rearrangement links TRBV18 to TRBJ2-1; possibly TRBD2 for D (6 bases). The V gene lost 3 bases and the J gene lost 0 bases, with 9 bases spanning the gap. The CDR3 totals 15 residues. Germline CDR1 and CDR2: KGHSH and LQKENI. CDR3 nucleotides: TGTGCCAGCTCACCTCGGGAGAGCTCCTACAATGAGCAGTTCTTC. Translating gives CASSPRESSYNEQFF.

The chain carries TRBV11-2 and TRBJ2-2; 10 bases are a match to TRBD1. CDR1 is SGHAT and CDR2 is FQNNGV in the germline V gene. V shed 5 bases and J 3 bases; nucleotides not matched to a gene: 3. The CDR3 length is 15 residues. CDR3 DNA sequence: TGTGCCAGCAGCCACGGGACAGGGGACACCGGGGAGCTGTTTTTT. Protein: CASSHGTGDTGELFF.

This sequence joins TRBV28 and TRBJ1-2; tentative D call: TRBD1 (6 bases). V shed 5 bases and J shed 6 bases, with 13 bases lying between them. Germline assignment: CDR1 MDHEN and CDR2 SYDVKM. This CDR3 has 13 amino acids. The CDR3 reads CASSPQGRNGYTF. In DNA, the CDR3 is TGTGCCAGCAGTCCACAGGGTAGGAATGGCTACACCTTC.

The CDR3 DNA reads as TGTGCCAGCAGTGGAACAGGGGGTATAGGCGGCTACACCTTC. This encodes CASSGTGGIGGYTF. The rearrangement uses TRBV6-5 and TRBJ1-2; 8 bases align to TRBD1. This CDR3 contains 14 residues. Trimming removed 5 bases from V and 8 bases from J; junction bases left unmatched: 10. Germline V gene data show CDR1 as MNHEY and CDR2 as SVGAGI.

This chain joins TRBV27 and TRBJ1-5; D unresolved. Trimming cost V 4 bases and J 2 bases, with 9 bases left between them. The CDR3 covers 14 residues. Germline assignment: CDR1 MNHEY and CDR2 SMNVEV (reference sequence). The CDR3 is CASSSGPGNQPQHF. CDR3 coding DNA: TGTGCCAGCAGTTCCGGTCCGGGCAATCAGCCCCAGCATTTT.

This clone came up once. This chain uses TRBV7-9 with TRBJ1-2; TRBD1 matches 10 bases. V shed 5 bases and J 0 bases; nucleotides not matched to a gene: 12. There are 18 residues in the CDR3. Germline lookup yields CDR1 SEHNR and CDR2 FQNEAQ (reference sequence). CDR3 protein: CASSLKGQGRRPNYGYTF. The DNA for the CDR3 is TGTGCCAGCAGCCTAAAGGGACAGGGGAGACGCCCTAACTATGGCTACACCTTC.

The chain links TRBV4-3 to TRBJ2-7; 12 nucleotides match TRBD2. This CDR3 is built from 15 residues. Per the germline V gene, CDR1 is LGHNA and CDR2 is YSLEER. The V gene end was trimmed by 3 bases and the J gene end by 6 bases; junction bases not matched to a gene: 6. The CDR3 region has the DNA TGCGCCAGCAGCCAGCGACTAGCGGGAGTGGGCGAGCAGTACTTC. Protein: CASSQRLAGVGEQYF.

This clone was detected only once. V is TRBV2 and J is TRBJ1-4; D is perhaps TRBD1 (6 bases). From germline, CDR1 is SNHLY and CDR2 FYNNEI. The CDR3 spans 15 residues. Trimming left V 8 bases short and J 2 bases short, with 15 bases between. CDR3 coding DNA: TGTGCCAGCGAACAGGGTGGGAAGACTAATGAAAAACTGTTTTTT. It is translated as CASEQGGKTNEKLFF. Combining the CDR3 with reference TRBV2 and TRBJ1-4 gives the whole variable domain EPEVTQTPSHQVTQMGQEVILRCVPISNHLYFYWYRQILGQKVEFLVSFYNNEISEKSEIFDDQFSVERPDGSNFTLKIRSTKLEDSAMYFCASEQGGKTNEKLFFGSGTQLSVL.

The CDR3 here is CSVDGDTQYF. The DNA of the CDR3 is TGCAGCGTTGATGGAGATACGCAGTATTTT. The rearrangement uses TRBV29-1 and TRBJ2-3, with no clear D. The CDR3 loop spans 10 amino acids. Germline lookup yields CDR1 SQVTM and CDR2 ANQGSEA. Trimming shortened V by 3 bases and J by 5 bases, and 3 bases separated the two germline ends.

The J gene is TRBJ2-4, the V gene TRBV6-1; D may be TRBD1 or TRBD2 (5 bases each). CDR1 is MNHNS, CDR2 SASEGT, per germline. This CDR3 region has 13 residues. V gave up 3 bases and J gave up 4 bases, with 7 bases separating them. CDR3 protein: CASSEGTKNIQYF. Here the CDR3 DNA reads TGTGCCAGCAGTGAGGGGACGAAAAACATTCAGTACTTC.

The rearrangement uses TRBV5-1 and TRBJ2-7; weak D call: TRBD2 (6 bases). This CDR3 spans 15 amino acids. Germline V gene sequence: CDR1 SGHRS, CDR2 YFSETQ. The V end was cut by 0 bases, the J end by 1 base, with 11 bases between. The CDR3 loop reads CASSLAREQSYEQYF. The CDR3, as DNA: TGCGCCAGCAGCTTGGCTCGGGAGCAATCCTACGAGCAGTACTTC.

V gene TRBV25-1 combines with J gene TRBJ1-3, with D possibly matching TRBD1 (6 bases). The CDR3 sequence is 17 residues long. The V gene lost 9 bases and the J gene lost 0 bases, with 21 bases spanning the gap. Germline CDR1 is MGHDK and CDR2 is SYGVNS. This chain's CDR3 is CASRGYHSLDSGNTIYF. The CDR3 DNA sequence: TGTGCCAGTAGGGGGTACCATAGCCTGGACTCTGGAAACACCATATATTTT.

This clone has only a few counts. This chain links TRBV13 with TRBJ1-2; 9 bases match TRBD1. The CDR3 runs 18 residues. CDR1 and CDR2 (germline): PRHDT, FYEKMQ (reference sequence). With V trimmed by 0 bases and J by 5 bases, 13 bases remained unmatched. Written as DNA, the CDR3 is TGTGCCAGCAGCTTAGGCGGGCGGGACAGGGCCTTACGTTATGGCTACACCTTC. It yields the protein CASSLGGRDRALRYGYTF.

Concerning this clone: Other DNA variants within this sample encode the same CDR3. This rearrangement joins TRBV28 to TRBJ1-1, with D uncertain. Germline CDR1 reads MDHEN; CDR2 reads SYDVKM. This CDR3 spans 12 amino acids. Trimming took 2 bases from V and 0 from J, leaving 1 base between them. Here the CDR3 DNA reads TGTGCCAGCAGTTTACTGAACACTGAAGCTTTCTTT. Residues: CASSLLNTEAFF.

This chain links TRBV30 with TRBJ2-7; D possibly matches TRBD1 or TRBD2 (5 bases each). The V gene's germline CDR1 is GTSNPN and CDR2 SVGIG (reference sequence). The V end was cut by 4 bases, the J end by 6 bases, with 16 bases between. The CDR3 spans 13 residues. The CDR3 nucleotides read TGTGCCTGGAATCAAGTCAGGGACGGCGAGCAGTACTTC. Translated, it gives CAWNQVRDGEQYF.

This sequence joins TRBV6-5 and TRBJ2-3; tentatively, D is TRBD1 (6 bases). V gave up 5 bases and J gave up 1 base, with 13 bases separating them. CDR1 is MNHEY, CDR2 SVGAGI, per germline. CDR3 length: 15 amino acids. The CDR3 DNA reads TGTGCCAGCAGTCAGGGGTTCGGCGGCACAGATACGCAGTATTTT. It translates to CASSQGFGGTDTQYF.